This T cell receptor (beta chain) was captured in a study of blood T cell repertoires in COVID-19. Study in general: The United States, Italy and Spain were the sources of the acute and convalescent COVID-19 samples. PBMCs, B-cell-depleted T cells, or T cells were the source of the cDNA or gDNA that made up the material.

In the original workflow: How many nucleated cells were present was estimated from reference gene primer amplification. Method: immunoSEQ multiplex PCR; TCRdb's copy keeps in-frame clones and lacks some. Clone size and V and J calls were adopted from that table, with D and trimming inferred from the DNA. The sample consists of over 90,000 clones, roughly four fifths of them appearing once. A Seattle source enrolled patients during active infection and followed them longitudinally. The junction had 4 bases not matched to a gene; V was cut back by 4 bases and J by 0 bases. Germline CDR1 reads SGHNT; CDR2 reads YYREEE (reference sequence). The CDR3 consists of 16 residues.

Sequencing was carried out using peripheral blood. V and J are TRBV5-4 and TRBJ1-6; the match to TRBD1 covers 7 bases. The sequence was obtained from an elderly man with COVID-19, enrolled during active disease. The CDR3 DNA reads TGTGCCAGCAGCAGGGACAGCCGCTCCTATAATTCACCCCTCCACTTT. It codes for CASSRDSRSYNSPLHF.